The 13 T cell receptor beta chains reported below all come from one sample, sequenced in a study of Graves' ophthalmopathy and Graves' hyperthyroidism. The study amplified TCR beta CDR3 regions using RNA transcripts. In the first round, RT-PCR was carried out with HTBI primers, and a multiplex PCR formed the second round. One entry per CDR3 protein results from TCRdb running MiXCR on the multiplex PCR reads. Here the sample spans 400,000 or so distinct CDR3 sequences, about a sixth being singletons. The sequenced material came from peripheral blood. The source is an adult woman with stable Graves' hyperthyroidism.

This clonotype was found many times. This chain uses TRBV6-2 or TRBV6-3 with TRBJ2-2, with D unresolved. Germline assignment: CDR1 MNHEY and CDR2 SVGEGT. V was cut by 7 bases and J by 5 bases, with 20 bases left in between. This CDR3 is built from 16 residues. Written as DNA, the CDR3 is TGTGCCAGCAAACCTAATCCGGGTTTCGGGACCGGGGAGCTGTTTTTT. Protein sequence: CASKPNPGFGTGELFF.

There are many counts of this clonotype. CDR3 coding DNA: TGTGCCAGTGGGACGGAGAAGAACACTGAAGCTTTCTTT. It translates to CASGTEKNTEAFF. V gene TRBV12-3 or TRBV12-4 combines with J gene TRBJ1-1; D possibly corresponds to TRBD1 (5 bases). The CDR3 totals 13 residues. Trimming removed 9 bases from V and 1 base from J, with 12 bases in between.

This clonotype was observed many times. The J gene is TRBJ2-7, the V gene TRBV28; the D gene is possibly TRBD1 (5 bases). V was pared by 11 bases and J by 4 bases, with 18 bases between. This CDR3 spans 13 amino acids. Looked up from germline, CDR1 is MDHEN and CDR2 is SYDVKM. Written as DNA, the CDR3 is TGTGCCCCCTGGGGCCGATTAATATACGAGCAGTACTTC. Translated, it gives CAPWGRLIYEQYF.

V and J are TRBV20-1 and TRBJ1-6; D uncertain. CDR1 is DFQATT and CDR2 is SNEGSKA in the germline V gene (reference sequence). Trimming left V 3 bases short and J 6 bases short, with 9 bases between. The CDR3 is 13 residues long. CDR3 amino acids: CSASFLFNSPLHF. The CDR3 DNA reads TGCAGTGCTAGTTTCCTGTTTAATTCACCCCTCCACTTT.

The chain is built from TRBV12-3 or TRBV12-4 and TRBJ1-2; maybe TRBD1 (6 bases). Trimming cost V 6 bases and J 3 bases, with 23 bases left between them. The CDR3 extends over 17 amino acids. The CDR3 DNA follows: TGTGCCAGCAGCCCAAACCCGAGTTGGGACATCCACTATGGCTACACCTTC. It yields the protein CASSPNPSWDIHYGYTF.

This clonotype was picked up many times. CDR3: CASSLTRTAYQETQYF. In DNA form, the CDR3 reads TGTGCCAGCAGCTTAACGAGGACAGCATACCAAGAGACCCAGTACTTC. This rearrangement joins TRBV7-8 to TRBJ2-5; TRBD1 might be the D (6 bases). V shed 2 bases and J shed 0 bases, with 13 bases lying between them. The CDR3 runs 16 residues. Germline V gene data show CDR1 as SGHVS and CDR2 as FQNEAQ.

The V gene is TRBV4-1, the J gene TRBJ2-2; D not resolved. Looked up from germline, CDR1 is MGHRA and CDR2 is YSYEKL. This CDR3 comprises 14 residues. Trimming took 2 bases from V and 6 from J, leaving 10 bases between them. In nucleotides, the CDR3 is TGCGCCAGCAGCCAAATCTGGGCGGCCGGGGAGCTGTTTTTT. The encoded protein is CASSQIWAAGELFF.

This clonotype was counted at least ten times. The CDR3 here is CASSYPGPGELFF. In DNA, the CDR3 is TGTGCCAGCAGTTATCCGGGTCCCGGGGAGCTGTTTTTT. The V gene is TRBV12-3 or TRBV12-4, the J gene TRBJ2-2; no definite D call. The CDR3 spans 13 residues. Trimming removed 4 bases from V and 6 bases from J, with 9 bases in between.

The table lists this clonotype with a few counts. CDR3 in DNA: TGTGCCAGCAGTTACTCGAGCCAGGGGGGCGGCTACACCTTC. Protein product: CASSYSSQGGGYTF. This chain connects TRBV6-5 to TRBJ1-2; TRBD1 matches at 7 bases. Germline V lookup: CDR1 MNHEY, CDR2 SVGAGI. V shed 0 bases, J shed 8 bases, and the junction held 6 bases outside the gene matches. CDR3 size: 14 residues.

This clonotype was found many times. The chain is built from TRBV5-1 and TRBJ2-7; D is ambiguous. Trimming stripped 4 bases from V and 4 bases from J, with 15 bases between. This CDR3 comprises 14 residues. Germline loops: CDR1 SGHRS, CDR2 YFSETQ. DNA for the CDR3: TGCGCCAGCAGCGCGGATCCCCCCTCTTACGAGCAGTACTTC. The encoded protein is CASSADPPSYEQYF.

This clonotype was seen at least ten times. The rearrangement uses TRBV27 and TRBJ2-5; D gene uncertain. CDR3 size: 16 residues. Germline loops: CDR1 MNHEY, CDR2 SMNVEV (reference sequence). Trimming removed 2 bases from V and 4 bases from J, with 17 bases in between. This CDR3 reads CASSLRIQQRAETQYF. CDR3 coding DNA: TGTGCCAGCAGTTTACGTATACAGCAAAGGGCAGAGACCCAGTACTTC.

This clonotype was seen at least ten times. V and J are TRBV27 and TRBJ2-4; D possibly matches TRBD1 or TRBD2 (5 bases each). V dropped 5 bases and J dropped 0 bases, with 14 bases sitting between them. This CDR3 comprises 16 residues. Germline-derived CDR1 and CDR2 are MNHEY and SMNVEV (reference sequence). The CDR3 nucleotides are TGTGCCAGCAGTATGGGACCCATACTAGCCAAAAACATTCAGTACTTC. Protein sequence: CASSMGPILAKNIQYF.

This clonotype showed up many times. The chain couples TRBV20-1 to TRBJ1-1; TRBD1 might be the D (6 bases). CDR3 length equals 13 residues. The germline V gene has CDR1 DFQATT and CDR2 SNEGSKA (reference sequence). V was cut by 6 bases and J by 4 bases, with 15 bases left in between. Here the CDR3 reads CSALRQVVTEAFF. CDR3 in DNA: TGCAGTGCGCTCCGACAGGTGGTCACTGAAGCTTTCTTT.